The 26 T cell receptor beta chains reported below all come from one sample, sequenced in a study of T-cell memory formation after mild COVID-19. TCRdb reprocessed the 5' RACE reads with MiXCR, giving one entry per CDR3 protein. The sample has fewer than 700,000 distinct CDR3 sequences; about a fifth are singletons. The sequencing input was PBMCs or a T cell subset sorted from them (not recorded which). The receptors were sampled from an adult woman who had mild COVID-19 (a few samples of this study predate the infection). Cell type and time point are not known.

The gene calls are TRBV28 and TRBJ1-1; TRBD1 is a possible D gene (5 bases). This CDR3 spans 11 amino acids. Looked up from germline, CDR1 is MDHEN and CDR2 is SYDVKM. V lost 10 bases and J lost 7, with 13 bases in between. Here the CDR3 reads CATTGNLEAFF. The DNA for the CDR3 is TGTGCCACCACAGGCAACCTTGAAGCTTTCTTT.

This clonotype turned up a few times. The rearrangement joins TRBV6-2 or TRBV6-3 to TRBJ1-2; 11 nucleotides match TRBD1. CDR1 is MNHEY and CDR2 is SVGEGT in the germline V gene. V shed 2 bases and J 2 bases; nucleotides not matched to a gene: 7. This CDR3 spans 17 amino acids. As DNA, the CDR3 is TGTGCCAGCAGTTACGAACCCCGGGACAGGGGGAACTATGGCTACACCTTC. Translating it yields CASSYEPRDRGNYGYTF.

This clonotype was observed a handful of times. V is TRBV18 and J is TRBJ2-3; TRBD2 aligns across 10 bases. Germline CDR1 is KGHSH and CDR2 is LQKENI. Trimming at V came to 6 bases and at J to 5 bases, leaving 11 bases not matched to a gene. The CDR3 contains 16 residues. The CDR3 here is CASSPIVGTSVDTQYF. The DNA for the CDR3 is TGTGCCAGCTCTCCAATCGTGGGGACTAGCGTAGATACGCAGTATTTT.

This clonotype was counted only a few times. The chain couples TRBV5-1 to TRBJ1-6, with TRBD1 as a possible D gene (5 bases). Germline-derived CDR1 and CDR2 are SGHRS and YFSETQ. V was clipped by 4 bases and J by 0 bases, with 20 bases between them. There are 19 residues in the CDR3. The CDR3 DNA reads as TGCGCCAGCAGCCTTGGCTCCGGGGCTGGAAGCTCCTATAATTCACCCCTCCACTTT. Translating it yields CASSLGSGAGSSYNSPLHF.

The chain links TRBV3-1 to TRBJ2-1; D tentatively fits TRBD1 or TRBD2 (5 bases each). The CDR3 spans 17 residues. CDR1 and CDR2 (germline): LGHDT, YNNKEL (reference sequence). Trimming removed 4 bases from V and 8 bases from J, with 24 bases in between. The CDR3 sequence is CASSLQSPGRRGDEQFF. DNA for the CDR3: TGTGCCAGCAGCCTCCAAAGCCCAGGACGCCGAGGGGATGAGCAGTTCTTC.

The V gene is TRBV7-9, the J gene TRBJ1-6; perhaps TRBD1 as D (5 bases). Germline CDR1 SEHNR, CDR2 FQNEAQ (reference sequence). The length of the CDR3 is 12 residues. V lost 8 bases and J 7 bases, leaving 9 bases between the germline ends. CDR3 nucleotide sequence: TGTGCCAGCTGGGGCGAGAATTCACCCCTCCACTTT. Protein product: CASWGENSPLHF.

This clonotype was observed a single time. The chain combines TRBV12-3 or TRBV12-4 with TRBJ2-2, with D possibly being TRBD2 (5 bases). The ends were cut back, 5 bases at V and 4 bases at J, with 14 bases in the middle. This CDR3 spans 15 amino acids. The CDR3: CASSQTGDLTGELFF. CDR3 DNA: TGTGCCAGCAGTCAGACCGGGGATCTCACCGGGGAGCTGTTTTTT.

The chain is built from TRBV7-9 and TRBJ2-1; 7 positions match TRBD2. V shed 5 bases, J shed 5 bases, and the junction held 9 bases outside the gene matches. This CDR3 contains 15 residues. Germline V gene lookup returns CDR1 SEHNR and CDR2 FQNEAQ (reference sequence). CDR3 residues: CASSPGGFGDNEQFF. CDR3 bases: TGTGCCAGCAGCCCCGGGGGGTTTGGGGACAATGAGCAGTTCTTC.

The CDR3 reads CASSFSFVSGDYEQYF. CDR3 DNA: TGTGCCAGCAGCTTTTCGTTCGTGTCAGGGGACTACGAGCAGTACTTC. The gene calls are TRBV11-3 and TRBJ2-7; TRBD1 might be the D (6 bases). The germline gives CDR1 SGHNT, CDR2 YENEEA. Trimming cost V 3 bases and J 3 bases, with 18 bases left between them. The CDR3 has 16 amino acids.

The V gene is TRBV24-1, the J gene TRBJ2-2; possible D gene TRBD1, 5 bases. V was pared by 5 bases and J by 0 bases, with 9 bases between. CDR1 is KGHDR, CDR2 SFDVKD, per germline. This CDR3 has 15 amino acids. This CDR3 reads CATSVGQANTGELFF. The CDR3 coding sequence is TGTGCCACCAGTGTGGGGCAGGCGAACACCGGGGAGCTGTTTTTT.

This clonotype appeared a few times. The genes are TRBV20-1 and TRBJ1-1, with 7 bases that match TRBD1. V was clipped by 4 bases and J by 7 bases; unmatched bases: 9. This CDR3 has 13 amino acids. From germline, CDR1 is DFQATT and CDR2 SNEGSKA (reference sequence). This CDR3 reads CSAIVQGYGEAFF. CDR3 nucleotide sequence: TGCAGTGCTATTGTACAGGGGTACGGTGAAGCTTTCTTT.

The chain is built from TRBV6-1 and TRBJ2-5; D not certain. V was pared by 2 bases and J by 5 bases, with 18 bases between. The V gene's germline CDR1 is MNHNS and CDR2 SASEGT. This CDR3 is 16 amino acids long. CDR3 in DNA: TGTGCCAGCAGTGAATCACCCCAGAATCTACGGGAGACCCAGTACTTC. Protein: CASSESPQNLRETQYF.

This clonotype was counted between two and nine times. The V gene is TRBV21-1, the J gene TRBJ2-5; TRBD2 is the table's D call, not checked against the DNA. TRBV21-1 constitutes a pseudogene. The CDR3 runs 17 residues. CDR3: CASIRCLAGRLRETQYF. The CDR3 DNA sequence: TGTGCCAGCATCAGGTGCCTAGCGGGAAGGCTGCGCGAGACCCAGTACTTC.

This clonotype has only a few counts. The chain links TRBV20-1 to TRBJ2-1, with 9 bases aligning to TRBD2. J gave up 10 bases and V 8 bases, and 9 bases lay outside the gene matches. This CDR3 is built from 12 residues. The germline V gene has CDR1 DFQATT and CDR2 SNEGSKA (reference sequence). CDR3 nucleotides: TGCAGTCAGGCGGGGGGGAACGGGGAGCAGTTCTTC. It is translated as CSQAGGNGEQFF.

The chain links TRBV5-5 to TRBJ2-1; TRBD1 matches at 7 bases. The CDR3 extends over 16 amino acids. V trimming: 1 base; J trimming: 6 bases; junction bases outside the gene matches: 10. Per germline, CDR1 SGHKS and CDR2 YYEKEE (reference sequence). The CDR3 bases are TGTGCCAGCAGCTTGAAAGGGGGCGTGGGTGGCAATGAGCAGTTCTTC. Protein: CASSLKGGVGGNEQFF.

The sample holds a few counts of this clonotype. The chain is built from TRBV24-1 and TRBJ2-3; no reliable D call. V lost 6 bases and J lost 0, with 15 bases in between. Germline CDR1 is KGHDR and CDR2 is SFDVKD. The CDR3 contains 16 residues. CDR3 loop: CATSSERTPSTDTQYF. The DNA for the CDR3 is TGTGCCACCAGTTCCGAAAGAACCCCTAGCACAGATACGCAGTATTTT.

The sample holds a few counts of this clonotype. The CDR3 loop reads CASSLVATGLDTQYF. As DNA, the CDR3 is TGTGCCAGCAGCTTGGTAGCGACAGGGCTAGATACGCAGTATTTT. The V call is TRBV5-5, the J call TRBJ2-3, with 7 bases matching TRBD1. The germline CDR1 and CDR2 sequences are SGHKS and YYEKEE (reference sequence). The J segment lost 5 bases and the V segment lost 0 bases, leaving 6 bases of the junction unmatched. CDR3 length equals 15 residues.

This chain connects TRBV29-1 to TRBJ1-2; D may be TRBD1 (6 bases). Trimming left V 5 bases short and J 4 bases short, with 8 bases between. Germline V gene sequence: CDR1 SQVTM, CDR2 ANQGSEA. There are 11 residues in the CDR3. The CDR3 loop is CSVWDIYGYTF. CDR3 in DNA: TGCAGCGTTTGGGACATCTATGGCTACACCTTC.

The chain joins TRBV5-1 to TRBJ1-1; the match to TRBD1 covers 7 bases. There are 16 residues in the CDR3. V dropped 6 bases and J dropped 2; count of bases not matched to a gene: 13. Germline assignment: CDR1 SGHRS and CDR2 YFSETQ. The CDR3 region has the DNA TGCGCCAGCACCTTAGTAAGTGGGACAGCTAACACTGAAGCTTTCTTT. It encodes CASTLVSGTANTEAFF. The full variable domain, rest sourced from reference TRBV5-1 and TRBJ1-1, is KAGVTQTPRYLIKTRGQQVTLSCSPISGHRSVSWYQQTPGQGLQFLFEYFSETQRNKGNFPGRFSGRQFSNSRSEMNVSTLELGDSALYLCASTLVSGTANTEAFFGQGTRLTVV.

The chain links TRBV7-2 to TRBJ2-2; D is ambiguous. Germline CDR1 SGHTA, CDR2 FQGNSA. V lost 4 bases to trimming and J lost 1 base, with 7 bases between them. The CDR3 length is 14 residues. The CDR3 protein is CASSSNWNTGELFF. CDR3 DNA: TGTGCCAGCAGCTCCAATTGGAACACCGGGGAGCTGTTTTTT. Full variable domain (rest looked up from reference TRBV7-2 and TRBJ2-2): GAGVSQSPSNKVTEKGKDVELRCDPISGHTALYWYRQSLGQGLEFLIYFQGNSAPDKSGLPSDRFSAERTGGSVSTLTIQRTQQEDSAVYLCASSSNWNTGELFFGEGSRLTVL.

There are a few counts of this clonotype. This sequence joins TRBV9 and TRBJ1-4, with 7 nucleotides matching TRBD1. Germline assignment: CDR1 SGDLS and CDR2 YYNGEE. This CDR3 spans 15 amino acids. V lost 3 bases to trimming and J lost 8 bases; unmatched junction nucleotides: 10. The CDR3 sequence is CASSAGDSLLEKLFF. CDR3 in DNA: TGTGCCAGCAGCGCCGGGGACAGTTTATTGGAAAAACTGTTTTTT.

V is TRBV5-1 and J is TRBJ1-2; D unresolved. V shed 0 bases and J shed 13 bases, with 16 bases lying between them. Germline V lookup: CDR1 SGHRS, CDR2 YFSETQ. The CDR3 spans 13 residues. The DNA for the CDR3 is TGCGCCAGCAGCTTGGGGCAGGAACGCCCTGCCACCTTC. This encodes CASSLGQERPATF. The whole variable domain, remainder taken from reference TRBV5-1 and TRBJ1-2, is KAGVTQTPRYLIKTRGQQVTLSCSPISGHRSVSWYQQTPGQGLQFLFEYFSETQRNKGNFPGRFSGRQFSNSRSEMNVSTLELGDSALYLCASSLGQERPATFGSGTRLTVV.

The CDR3: CAWSVGTGLNEQFF. CDR3 sequence (DNA): TGTGCCTGGAGTGTCGGGACAGGTCTCAATGAGCAGTTCTTC. The chain combines TRBV30 with TRBJ2-1, with 8 nucleotides matching TRBD1. The CDR3 runs 14 residues. J lost 6 bases, V lost 0 bases, and 4 bases had no gene match. Germline V gene lookup returns CDR1 GTSNPN and CDR2 SVGIG (reference sequence).

The CDR3 reads CASSYGQYFHF. CDR3 coding DNA: TGTGCCAGCAGTTACGGACAGTACTTCCACTTT. The chain joins TRBV6-2 or TRBV6-3 to TRBJ1-6, with D perhaps matching TRBD1 (6 bases). V lost 2 bases to trimming and J lost 17 bases, with 10 bases between them. There are 11 residues in the CDR3. Germline CDR1 reads MNHEY; CDR2 reads SVGEGT.

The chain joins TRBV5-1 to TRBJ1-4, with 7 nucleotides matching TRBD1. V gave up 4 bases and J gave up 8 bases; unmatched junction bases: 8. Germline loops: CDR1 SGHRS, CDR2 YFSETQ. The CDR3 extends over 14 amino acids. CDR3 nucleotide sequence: TGCGCCAGCAGCCACGACAGGGTGAAGGAAAAACTGTTTTTT. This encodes CASSHDRVKEKLFF.

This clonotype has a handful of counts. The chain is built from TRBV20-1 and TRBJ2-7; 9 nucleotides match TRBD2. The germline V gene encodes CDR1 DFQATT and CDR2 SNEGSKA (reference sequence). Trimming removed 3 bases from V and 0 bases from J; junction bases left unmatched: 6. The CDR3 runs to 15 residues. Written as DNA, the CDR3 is TGCAGTGCTAGCCCCAATAGCGGGAGCTCCTACGAGCAGTACTTC. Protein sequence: CSASPNSGSSYEQYF.